The 14 T cell receptor beta chains below come from one sample, sequenced in a study of regulatory T cells in long-lasting Graves disease. Time point of the sample: persistent/refractory GD, antithyroid drugs over 5 years with positive TRAb. From PBMCs, RNA was extracted and then used to make the TCR library. Investigators prepared the TCR beta libraries by applying iRepertoire HTBI primers and Arm-PCR of CDR3 regions. TCRdb redid the calling of the multiplex PCR reads with MiXCR, one entry per CDR3 protein. The data show roughly 400,000 distinct CDR3 sequences, roughly 23% seen once. Specimen: peripheral blood mononuclear cells (PBMCs), collected when the disease was refractory, from a patient treated with antithyroid drugs. The receptors derive from a female donor with Graves disease.

The chain has TRBV2 and TRBJ2-7; possible D gene TRBD2, 6 bases. From germline, CDR1 is SNHLY and CDR2 FYNNEI. Between the trimmed V and J ends, which lost 5 bases and 4 bases, there was a span of 12 bases. This CDR3 has 13 amino acids. CDR3 region: CASSWGETYEQYF. The CDR3 region has the DNA TGTGCCAGCAGTTGGGGGGAGACGTACGAGCAGTACTTC.

The genes are TRBV27 and TRBJ1-5, with 10 bases lining up with TRBD1. Germline CDR1 and CDR2: MNHEY and SMNVEV (reference sequence). The CDR3 length is 17 residues. V gave up 9 bases and J gave up 0 bases; unmatched junction bases: 11. The CDR3 nucleotides read TGTGCCAGTCGACCGGGACAGGGGCTCTATAGCAATCAGCCCCAGCATTTT. As protein: CASRPGQGLYSNQPQHF.

The V gene is TRBV15, the J gene TRBJ1-1; unclear D gene. V was shortened by 0 bases and J by 4 bases, with 12 bases between the two germline ends. Germline-derived CDR1 and CDR2 are LNHNV and YYDKDF (reference sequence). The CDR3 length is 15 residues. The chain's CDR3 is CATSREGSGTTEAFF. In nucleotides, the CDR3 is TGTGCCACCAGCAGAGAAGGATCGGGTACCACTGAAGCTTTCTTT.

This clonotype has more than one count but fewer than ten. The V call is TRBV28, the J call TRBJ1-3, with a weak D call TRBD1 (6 bases). The V gene's germline CDR1 is MDHEN and CDR2 SYDVKM. This CDR3 has 13 amino acids. Trimming shortened V by 10 bases and J by 4 bases, and 14 bases separated the two germline ends. In DNA, the CDR3 is TGTGCCATAAACAGGGAAGCAGGAAACACCATATATTTT. This sequence encodes CAINREAGNTIYF.

This clonotype was recorded many times. The chain is built from TRBV27 and TRBJ2-2; TRBD1 agrees at 7 bases. The CDR3 has 15 amino acids. After removal of 6 bases from V and 5 bases from J, the junction contained 9 bases not matched to a gene. Germline V gene sequence: CDR1 MNHEY, CDR2 SMNVEV (reference sequence). The CDR3 DNA reads as TGTGCCAGCAGAAGGGACAGACCTAATACCGGGGAGCTGTTTTTT. Its protein is CASRRDRPNTGELFF.

This clonotype occurred many times. This rearrangement joins TRBV30 to TRBJ1-4; the D gene is possibly TRBD1 (5 bases). From germline, CDR1 is GTSNPN and CDR2 SVGIG (reference sequence). Deletions cut 0 bases from V and 5 bases from J, with 13 bases between. The CDR3 sequence is 15 residues long. CDR3 amino acids: CAWSVAAWGNEKLFF. CDR3 coding DNA: TGTGCCTGGAGTGTAGCGGCATGGGGGAATGAAAAACTGTTTTTT.

V usage is TRBV3-1 and J usage is TRBJ2-5, with D tentatively TRBD2 (5 bases). Trimming removed 0 bases from V and 3 bases from J, with 11 bases in between. The CDR3 covers 15 residues. Per germline, CDR1 LGHDT and CDR2 YNNKEL (reference sequence). CDR3 bases: TGTGCCAGCAGCCAAGATCTGACACTAGAAGAGACCCAGTACTTC. This sequence encodes CASSQDLTLEETQYF.

This clonotype has at least ten counts. This sequence joins TRBV5-1 and TRBJ2-2; 10 bases line up with TRBD2. Losses at the gene ends were 4 bases for V and 0 bases for J; bases not matched to a gene: 6. Germline assignment: CDR1 SGHRS and CDR2 YFSETQ. This CDR3 has 17 residues. In DNA form, the CDR3 reads TGCGCCAGCAGCCCCTGGACTAGCGGAACGAACACCGGGGAGCTGTTTTTT. The encoded protein is CASSPWTSGTNTGELFF.

In the case of this clonotype: A much larger clone is a single base away; this may be a read error. The V and J genes are TRBV11-2 and TRBJ2-2; 13 bases match TRBD2. The ends lost 5 bases at V and 2 bases at J; junction bases unmatched: 17. This CDR3 comprises 21 residues. Per germline, CDR1 SGHAT and CDR2 FQNNGV. This chain's CDR3 is CASSPGTAGTSGIFNTGELFF. CDR3 in DNA: TGTGCCAGCAGCCCGGGGACTGCCGGGACTAGCGGGATCTTTAACACCGGGGAGCTGTTTTTT.

With regard to this clonotype: Its ends do not fully match the called genes, so a read error is possible. The V gene is TRBV7-8, the J gene TRBJ1-1; tentative D call: TRBD1 (5 bases). Germline V lookup: CDR1 SGHVS, CDR2 FQNEAQ. The CDR3 is 16 residues long. CDR3 nucleotides: TGTGCCAGCAGCTTAGGCAGAGGGGTTGAGAACCCTGAAGCTTTCTTT. Its translation is CASSLGRGVENPEAFF.

The J gene is TRBJ2-3, the V gene TRBV5-1; TRBD1 is a possible D gene (6 bases). The V gene lost 4 bases and the J gene lost 2 bases, with 11 bases spanning the gap. CDR3 length: 14 residues. The V gene's germline CDR1 is SGHRS and CDR2 YFSETQ. The CDR3 nucleotides are TGCGCCAGCAGCGGGGACAAAAACACAGATACGCAGTATTTT. It specifies CASSGDKNTDTQYF.

This clonotype has a count of ten or more. This chain's CDR3 is CASTNRGGEGYTF. In DNA form, the CDR3 reads TGTGCCAGCACCAACAGGGGGGGCGAAGGCTACACCTTC. The chain recombines TRBV12-3 or TRBV12-4 with TRBJ1-2; 8 bases line up with TRBD1. V lost 7 bases to trimming and J lost 8 bases; unmatched junction nucleotides: 9. This CDR3 is built from 13 residues.

This clonotype was recorded a few times. CDR3 sequence: CASSQFRGYEQYF. CDR3 sequence (DNA): TGTGCCAGCAGCCAGTTCCGTGGGTACGAGCAGTACTTC. This sequence joins TRBV3-1 and TRBJ2-7; no clear D gene. The CDR3 is 13 amino acids. Germline CDR1 LGHDT, CDR2 YNNKEL (reference sequence). V was trimmed by 3 bases and J by 4 bases, leaving 10 bases between them.

This clonotype was picked up many times. The gene calls are TRBV2 and TRBJ1-5; D not resolved. CDR1 is SNHLY and CDR2 is FYNNEI in the germline V gene. Trimming left V 1 base short and J 0 bases short, with 4 bases between. This CDR3 contains 14 residues. CDR3 in DNA: TGTGCCAGCAGTGAAGGCTATAGCAATCAGCCCCAGCATTTT. Protein: CASSEGYSNQPQHF.